This T cell receptor beta chain was obtained from a study of shared clonotypes between healthy human individuals. Study-level results: In general, naive subsets displayed greater estimated richness than memory subsets did.

Per the original methods: Filtering was not the same, since immunoSEQ gave junction-only sequences without quality scores. TCRdb's copy holds only in-frame clones and misses some; the assay was immunoSEQ multiplex PCR. That table supplies the V and J calls and clone size; D and trimming were determined from the DNA. Among more than 2 million clones listed, about 93% were seen once. Notes on this clone: Its antigen is undetermined.

Terminally differentiated effector memory CD45RA+ cells were excluded by CCR7 positive selection of CD45RO-negative cells. Germline CDR1 reads MGHDK; CDR2 reads SYGVNS. This CDR3 has 15 residues. Trimming removed 2 bases at V and 3 bases at J, with 10 bases between. The receptor's source is a man younger than 35 in good health. Some clones in this sample may be carry-over from other donors' samples. Sequenced sample: naive CD8+ T cells from PBMCs. This chain links TRBV25-1 with TRBJ2-2; TRBD1 might be the D (6 bases). The CDR3 DNA reads TGTGCCAGCAGTGAAGACAGGTTCGACACCGGGGAGCTGTTTTTT. Encoded protein: CASSEDRFDTGELFF.